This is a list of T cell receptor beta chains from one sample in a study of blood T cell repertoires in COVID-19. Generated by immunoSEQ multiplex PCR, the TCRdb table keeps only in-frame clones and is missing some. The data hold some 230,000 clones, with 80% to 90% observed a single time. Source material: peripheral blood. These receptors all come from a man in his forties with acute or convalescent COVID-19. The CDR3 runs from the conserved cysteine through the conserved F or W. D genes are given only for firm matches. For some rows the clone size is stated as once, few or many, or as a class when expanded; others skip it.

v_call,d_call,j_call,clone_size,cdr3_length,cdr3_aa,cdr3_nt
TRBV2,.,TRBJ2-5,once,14,CADRRGSPQETQYF,TGTGCCGACAGGCGGGGGTCCCCACAAGAGACCCAGTACTTC
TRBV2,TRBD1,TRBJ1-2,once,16,CASSDGSRQGIYGYTF,TGTGCCAGCAGTGATGGGTCTCGACAGGGGATATATGGCTACACCTTC
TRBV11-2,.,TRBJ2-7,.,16,CASSLDGGAGSYEQYF,TGTGCCAGCAGCTTAGATGGAGGGGCGGGCTCCTACGAGCAGTACTTC
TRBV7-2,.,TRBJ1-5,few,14,CASSLTRGFQPQHF,TGTGCCAGCAGCTTGACGCGGGGCTTCCAGCCCCAGCATTTT
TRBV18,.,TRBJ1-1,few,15,CASSPSLTLNTEAFF,TGTGCCAGCTCGCCCAGTTTAACCTTAAACACTGAAGCTTTCTTT
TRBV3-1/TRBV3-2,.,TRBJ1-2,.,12,CASSRLRGGYTF,TGTGCCAGCAGCCGCCTAAGGGGCGGCTACACCTTC
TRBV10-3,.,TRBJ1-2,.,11,CAIKSTAGYTF,TGTGCCATCAAGAGTACAGCTGGCTACACCTTC
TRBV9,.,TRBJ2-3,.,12,CASSYSGDTQYF,TGTGCCAGCAGCTACAGCGGAGATACGCAGTATTTT
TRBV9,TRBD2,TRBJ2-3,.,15,CASSSRGGVSDTQYF,TGTGCCAGCAGTTCTCGGGGGGGTGTAAGCGATACGCAGTATTTT
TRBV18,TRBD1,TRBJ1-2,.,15,CASSRTGTGDYGYTF,TGTGCCAGCTCACGTACCGGGACAGGGGACTATGGCTACACCTTC
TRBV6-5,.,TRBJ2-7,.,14,CASSYSTRYYEQYF,TGTGCCAGCAGTTACTCGACCAGGTACTACGAGCAGTACTTC
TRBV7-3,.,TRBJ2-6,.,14,CASSMLGGANVLTF,TGTGCCAGCAGCATGCTGGGCGGGGCCAACGTCCTGACTTTC
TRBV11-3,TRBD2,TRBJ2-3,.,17,CASSLRTSGGATDTQYF,TGTGCCAGCAGCTTGAGGACTAGCGGGGGGGCCACAGATACGCAGTATTTT
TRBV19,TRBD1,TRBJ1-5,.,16,CASSIAATGDNQPQHF,TGTGCCAGTAGTATAGCAGCGACAGGGGACAATCAGCCCCAGCATTTT
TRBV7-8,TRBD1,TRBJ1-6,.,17,CASIHSEKGAVNSPLHF,TGTGCCAGCATCCACTCGGAGAAGGGGGCAGTTAATTCACCCCTCCACTTT
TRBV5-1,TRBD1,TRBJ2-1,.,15,CASSQGTGGYNEQFF,TGCGCCAGCAGCCAAGGGACAGGGGGGTACAATGAGCAGTTCTTC
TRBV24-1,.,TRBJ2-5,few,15,CATSDPRGAGETQYF,TGTGCCACCAGTGATCCCCGGGGGGCTGGGGAGACCCAGTACTTC
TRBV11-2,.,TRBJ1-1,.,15,CASSFPTGLNTEAFF,TGTGCCAGCAGCTTTCCGACAGGACTGAACACTGAAGCTTTCTTT
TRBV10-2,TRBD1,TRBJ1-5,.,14,CATALTGGYQPQHF,TGCGCCACCGCGTTGACAGGGGGCTATCAGCCCCAGCATTTT
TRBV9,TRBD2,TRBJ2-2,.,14,CASSGFGGTGELFF,TGTGCCAGCAGCGGATTCGGGGGGACCGGGGAGCTGTTTTTT
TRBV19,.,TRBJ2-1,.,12,CASSIGGTEQFF,TGTGCCAGTAGTATCGGGGGTACTGAGCAGTTCTTC
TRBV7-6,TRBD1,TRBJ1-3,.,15,CASSLLGQSGNTIYF,TGTGCCAGCAGCTTATTGGGACAGTCTGGAAACACCATATATTTT
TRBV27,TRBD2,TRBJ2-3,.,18,CASSLSPLAGASTDTQYF,TGTGCCAGCAGTTTATCCCCTCTAGCGGGAGCTTCCACAGATACGCAGTATTTT
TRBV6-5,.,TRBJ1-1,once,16,CASSSSAAGANTEAFF,TGTGCCAGCAGTTCCTCGGCGGCAGGGGCGAACACTGAAGCTTTCTTT
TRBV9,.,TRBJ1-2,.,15,CASSEGEPGLYGYTF,TGTGCCAGCAGCGAGGGGGAGCCCGGCCTCTATGGCTACACCTTC
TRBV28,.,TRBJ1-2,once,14,CASSPTSEFSGYTF,TGTGCCAGCAGTCCCACCTCCGAGTTTTCGGGCTACACCTTC
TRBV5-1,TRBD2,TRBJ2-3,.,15,CASSPNSGPTDTQYF,TGCGCCAGCAGCCCCAATAGCGGGCCCACAGATACGCAGTATTTT
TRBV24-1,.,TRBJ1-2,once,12,CATSDRNYGYTF,TGTGCCACCAGTGACCGGAACTATGGCTACACCTTC
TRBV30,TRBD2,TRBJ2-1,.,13,CAWAGTSITEQFF,TGTGCCTGGGCCGGGACTAGTATTACTGAGCAGTTCTTC